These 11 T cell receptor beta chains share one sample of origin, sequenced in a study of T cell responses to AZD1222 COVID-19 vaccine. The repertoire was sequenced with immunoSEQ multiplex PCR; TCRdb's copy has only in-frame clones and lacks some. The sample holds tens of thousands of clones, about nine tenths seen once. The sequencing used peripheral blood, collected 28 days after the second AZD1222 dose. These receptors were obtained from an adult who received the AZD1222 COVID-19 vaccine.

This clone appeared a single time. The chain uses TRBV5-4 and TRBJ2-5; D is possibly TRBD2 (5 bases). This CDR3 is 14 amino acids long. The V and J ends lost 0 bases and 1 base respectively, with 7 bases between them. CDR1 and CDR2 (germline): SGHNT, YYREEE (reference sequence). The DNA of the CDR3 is TGTGCCAGCAGCTTGGGTACTAGCCAAGAGACCCAGTACTTC. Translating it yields CASSLGTSQETQYF. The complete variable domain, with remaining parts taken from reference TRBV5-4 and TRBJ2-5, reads ETGVTQSPTHLIKTRGQQVTLRCSSQSGHNTVSWYQQALGQGPQFIFQYYREEENGRGNFPPRFSGLQFPNYSSELNVNALELDDSALYLCASSLGTSQETQYFGPGTRLLVL.

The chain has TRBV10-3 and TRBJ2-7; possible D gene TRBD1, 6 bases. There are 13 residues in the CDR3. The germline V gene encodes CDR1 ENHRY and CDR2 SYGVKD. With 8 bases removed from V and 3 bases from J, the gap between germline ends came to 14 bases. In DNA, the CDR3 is TGTGCCATCGCAGGACAGCTTCGCTACGAGCAGTACTTC. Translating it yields CAIAGQLRYEQYF.

The CDR3 DNA sequence: TGTGCCAGCAGCCAAGAAGGGCAGCGATCCTACGAGCAGTACTTC. It specifies CASSQEGQRSYEQYF. The chain employs TRBV4-2 and TRBJ2-7, with D uncertain. The CDR3 contains 15 residues. Trimming took 0 bases from V and 1 from J, leaving 10 bases between them. Per germline, CDR1 LGHNA and CDR2 YNFKEQ.

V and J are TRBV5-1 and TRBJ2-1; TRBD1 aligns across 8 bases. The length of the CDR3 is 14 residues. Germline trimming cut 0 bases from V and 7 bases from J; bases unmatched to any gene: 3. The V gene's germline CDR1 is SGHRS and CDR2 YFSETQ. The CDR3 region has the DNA TGCGCCAGCAGCTTGGGACAGGGGACGAATGAGCAGTTCTTC. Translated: CASSLGQGTNEQFF.

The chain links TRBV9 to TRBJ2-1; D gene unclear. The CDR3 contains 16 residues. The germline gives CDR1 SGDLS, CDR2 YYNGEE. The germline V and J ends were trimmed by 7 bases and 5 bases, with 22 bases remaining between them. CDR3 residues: CASSETRGSLNNEQFF. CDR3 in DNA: TGTGCCAGCTCCGAGACGAGAGGCTCACTGAACAATGAGCAGTTCTTC.

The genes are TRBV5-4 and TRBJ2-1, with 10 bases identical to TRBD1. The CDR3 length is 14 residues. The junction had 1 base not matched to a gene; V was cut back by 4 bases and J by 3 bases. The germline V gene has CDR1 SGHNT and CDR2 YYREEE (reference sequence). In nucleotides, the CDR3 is TGTGCCAGCAGCGGGGACAGGGGCTACAATGAGCAGTTCTTC. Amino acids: CASSGDRGYNEQFF.

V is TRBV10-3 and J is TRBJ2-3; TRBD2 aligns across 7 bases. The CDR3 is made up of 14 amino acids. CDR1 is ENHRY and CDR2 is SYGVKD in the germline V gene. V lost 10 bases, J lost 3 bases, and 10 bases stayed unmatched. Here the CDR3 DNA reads TGTGCCACCCTAGCGGAGTTAGGTACAGATACGCAGTATTTT. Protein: CATLAELGTDTQYF.

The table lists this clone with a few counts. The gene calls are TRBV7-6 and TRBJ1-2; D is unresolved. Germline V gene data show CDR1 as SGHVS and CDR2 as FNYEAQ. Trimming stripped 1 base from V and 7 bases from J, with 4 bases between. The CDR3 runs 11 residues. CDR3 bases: TGTGCCAGCAGCTTAGACCGTGGCTACACCTTC. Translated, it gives CASSLDRGYTF.

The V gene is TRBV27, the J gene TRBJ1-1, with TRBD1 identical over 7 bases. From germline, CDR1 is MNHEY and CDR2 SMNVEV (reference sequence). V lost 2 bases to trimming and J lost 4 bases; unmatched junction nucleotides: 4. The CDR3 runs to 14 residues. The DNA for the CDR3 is TGTGCCAGCAGTTTAAGGGGGCTGGGCACTGAAGCTTTCTTT. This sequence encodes CASSLRGLGTEAFF.

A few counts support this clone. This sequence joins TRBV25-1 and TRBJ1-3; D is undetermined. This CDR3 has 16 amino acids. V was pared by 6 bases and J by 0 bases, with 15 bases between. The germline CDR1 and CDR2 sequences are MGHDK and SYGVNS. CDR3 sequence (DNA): TGTGCCAGCAGAGGACTCGACGGGATCTCTGGAAACACCATATATTTT. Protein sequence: CASRGLDGISGNTIYF.

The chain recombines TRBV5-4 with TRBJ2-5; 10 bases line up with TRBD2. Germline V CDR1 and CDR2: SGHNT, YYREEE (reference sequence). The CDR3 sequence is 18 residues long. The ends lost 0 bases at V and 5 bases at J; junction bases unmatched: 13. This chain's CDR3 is CASSLEASGGLVRETQYF. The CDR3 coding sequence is TGTGCCAGCAGCTTGGAGGCTAGCGGGGGCCTCGTAAGGGAGACCCAGTACTTC.